The sequence of this TCR beta chain was determined in a study of control samples from healthy donors and cancer patients. Germline lookup yields CDR1 SGHRS and CDR2 YFSETQ. Between the trimmed V and J ends, which lost 2 bases and 5 bases, there was a span of 8 bases. This CDR3 contains 12 residues. Sequencing used immunoSEQ multiplex PCR; TCRdb keeps in-frame clones, though not all of them. The sample contains around 92,000 clones, approximately 82% of which appear only once. The clonotype comes from a man in his sixties in good health. The chain is built from TRBV5-1 and TRBJ2-7; D is uncertain. The source material was blood. CDR3 DNA sequence: TGCGCCAGCAGCTTAGGTTACAACGAGCAGTACTTC. This sequence encodes CASSLGYNEQYF.